This T cell receptor (beta chain) emerged from a study of T cells after posttransplantation cyclophosphamide. The study's findings and limits: Donor CD8+ memory clones often dominated recipient blood repertoires at later times. TRB clonality was highly associated with recipient CMV seropositivity and reactivation. Skin or GI-infiltrating T cells shared few TRB sequences with blood.

Here immunoSEQ multiplex PCR was the method, and the copy in TCRdb shows in-frame clones only, minus some. The table has approximately 56,000 clones, roughly 94% seen once. This CDR3 spans 15 amino acids. V gave up 3 bases and J gave up 3 bases, with 14 bases separating them. Germline-derived CDR1 and CDR2 are SNHLY and FYNNEI. Comment on this clone: What it binds is not known.

On the day of bone marrow donation, the related graft donor provided peripheral blood. This chain uses TRBV2 with TRBJ1-1; possibly TRBD1 for D (6 bases). The clonotype was recovered from a woman aged 25 to 39 in good health and a related stem cell transplant donor. The specimen sequenced was PBMCs. CDR3 protein: CASSDLGQGYTEAFF. The CDR3 nucleotides are TGTGCCAGCAGTGATCTTGGCCAGGGGTACACTGAAGCTTTCTTT.